These 25 T cell receptor beta chains were sequenced from one sample in a study of blood T cell repertoires in COVID-19. TCRdb keeps only in-frame clones here, not all; method: immunoSEQ multiplex PCR. This table holds around 260,000 clones, about four fifths found once. Sequencing input: peripheral blood. The receptors derive from a woman in her forties or fifties who had recovered from COVID-19.

The chain recombines TRBV10-3 with TRBJ2-7; 8 bases fit TRBD2. The V and J ends lost 5 bases and 5 bases, in that order; junction bases with no gene match: 8. CDR3 length: 14 residues. CDR1 ENHRY and CDR2 SYGVKD come from the germline V gene. The CDR3 DNA is TGTGCCATCAGTCGACGGGGGGGCCAAGACGAGCAGTACTTC. This gives the protein CAISRRGGQDEQYF.

The chain is built from TRBV6-1 and TRBJ1-2; unclear D gene. The CDR3 length is 13 residues. CDR1 MNHNS and CDR2 SASEGT come from the germline V gene. Between the trimmed V and J ends, which lost 3 bases and 2 bases, there was a span of 7 bases. In DNA form, the CDR3 reads TGTGCCAGCAGTGATACAGTAAACTATGGCTACACCTTC. Protein product: CASSDTVNYGYTF.

This chain connects TRBV28 to TRBJ2-2, with 10 bases matching TRBD1. This CDR3 is 16 amino acids long. Looked up from germline, CDR1 is MDHEN and CDR2 is SYDVKM. V lost 5 bases and J lost 4; bases outside the gene matches: 7. The CDR3 DNA is TGTGCCAGCAGTGTACCGGGACAGGGGCGCACCGGGGAGCTGTTTTTT. This gives the protein CASSVPGQGRTGELFF.

The CDR3 protein is CASRRTEGDTQYF. The CDR3 DNA reads TGTGCCAGCAGACGGACTGAAGGGGATACGCAGTATTTT. V is TRBV2 and J is TRBJ2-3; D may be TRBD2 (5 bases). Deletions cut 6 bases from V and 6 bases from J, with 13 bases between. This CDR3 region has 13 residues. From germline, CDR1 is SNHLY and CDR2 FYNNEI. The full variable domain, in which reference TRBV2 and TRBJ2-3 provide the parts outside the CDR3, is EPEVTQTPSHQVTQMGQEVILRCVPISNHLYFYWYRQILGQKVEFLVSFYNNEISEKSEIFDDQFSVERPDGSNFTLKIRSTKLEDSAMYFCASRRTEGDTQYFGPGTRLTVL.

The CDR3 sequence is CASSRWDRGSYTF. The CDR3 region has the DNA TGTGCCAGCAGCCGATGGGACAGGGGCAGCTACACCTTC. This chain links TRBV14 with TRBJ1-2, with 10 bases aligning to TRBD1. Germline loops: CDR1 SGHDN, CDR2 FVKESK. The CDR3 is 13 residues long. With V trimmed by 4 bases and J by 9 bases, 5 bases remained unmatched.

This clone was seen a few times. The chain links TRBV18 to TRBJ2-1, with a weak D call TRBD2 (5 bases). Trimming pared 0 bases from V and 6 bases from J, leaving 18 bases between. The CDR3 extends over 17 amino acids. Germline V gene sequence: CDR1 KGHSH, CDR2 LQKENI. The CDR3 DNA reads as TGTGCCAGCTCACCACCGAGTCTAGGATTTGGAGGCAATGAGCAGTTCTTC. This codes for CASSPPSLGFGGNEQFF.

The chain carries TRBV7-5 and TRBJ2-1; the listed D gene, TRBD1, was not tested against the DNA. TRBV7-5 is a pseudogene locus. The CDR3 totals 17 residues. The CDR3 coding sequence is TGTGTCAGAAGCTTAGCGGGGAAGACAGGGATGTCCAATGAGCAGTTCTTC. It yields the protein CVRSLAGKTGMSNEQFF.

The V gene is TRBV5-4, the J gene TRBJ2-3; D is perhaps TRBD1 (5 bases). Germline V gene data show CDR1 as SGHNT and CDR2 as YYREEE (reference sequence). With 4 bases removed from V and 0 bases from J, the gap between germline ends came to 15 bases. This CDR3 is 16 amino acids long. The CDR3 sequence: CASSPRQSGSTDTQYF. The CDR3 DNA reads as TGTGCCAGCAGCCCGCGACAGTCTGGAAGCACAGATACGCAGTATTTT.

The genes are TRBV6-5 and TRBJ1-5; a possible D gene is TRBD1 (6 bases). Germline CDR1 and CDR2: MNHEY and SVGAGI. The V end was cut by 4 bases, the J end by 0 bases, with 7 bases between. This CDR3 contains 14 residues. CDR3 region: CASSLGHSNQPQHF. The CDR3 region has the DNA TGTGCCAGCAGTTTGGGACATAGCAATCAGCCCCAGCATTTT.

The rearrangement uses TRBV19 and TRBJ1-1, with D tentatively TRBD1 (6 bases). This CDR3 is 15 amino acids long. Germline-derived CDR1 and CDR2 are LNHDA and SQIVND (reference sequence). Deletions cut 10 bases from V and 1 base from J, with 19 bases between. The CDR3: CATERQVQSNTEAFF. The CDR3 coding sequence is TGTGCCACCGAGAGACAGGTCCAATCGAACACTGAAGCTTTCTTT. The complete variable domain, with remaining parts taken from reference TRBV19 and TRBJ1-1, reads DGGITQSPKYLFRKEGQNVTLSCEQNLNHDAMYWYRQDPGQGLRLIYYSQIVNDFQKGDIAEGYSVSREKKESFPLTVTSAQKNPTAFYLCATERQVQSNTEAFFGQGTRLTVV.

The rearrangement links TRBV6-5 to TRBJ1-5; unclear D gene. This CDR3 has 13 amino acids. Germline V gene sequence: CDR1 MNHEY, CDR2 SVGAGI. Trimming left V 6 bases short and J 6 bases short, with 12 bases between. The DNA for the CDR3 is TGTGCCAGCAGCCCCCTCCCTGTTCAGCCCCAGCATTTT. Translated, it gives CASSPLPVQPQHF.

The chain carries TRBV3-1 (or the pseudogene TRBV3-2) and TRBJ1-1; the D is unclear. CDR1 LGHDT and CDR2 YNNKEL come from the germline V gene (reference sequence). This CDR3 comprises 14 residues. V was trimmed by 1 base and J by 1 base, leaving 7 bases between them. The CDR3 sequence is CASSQVEGNTEAFF. The DNA for the CDR3 is TGTGCCAGCAGCCAAGTGGAGGGGAACACTGAAGCTTTCTTT.

The chain uses TRBV20-1 and TRBJ1-6, with D possibly being TRBD1 (6 bases). The CDR3 totals 14 residues. CDR1 and CDR2 (germline): DFQATT, SNEGSKA (reference sequence). V lost 3 bases to trimming and J lost 6 bases, with 12 bases between them. The CDR3 coding sequence is TGCAGTGCTAGTCCAGGGGTGGCTAATTCACCCCTCCACTTT. Its translation is CSASPGVANSPLHF.

This clone came up a few times. The V gene is TRBV19, the J gene TRBJ2-2; 9 nucleotides align to TRBD2. Per germline, CDR1 LNHDA and CDR2 SQIVND (reference sequence). Germline trimming cut 7 bases from V and 4 bases from J; bases unmatched to any gene: 13. The CDR3 loop spans 17 amino acids. In DNA form, the CDR3 reads TGTGCCAGTACCCTAGGGGCTAGCGGGGTTCTCACCGGGGAGCTGTTTTTT. This gives the protein CASTLGASGVLTGELFF.

The rearrangement links TRBV7-2 to TRBJ2-3; 7 bases match TRBD2. With 10 bases clipped from V and 2 bases from J, the junction kept 6 bases outside the gene matches. The V gene's germline CDR1 is SGHTA and CDR2 FQGNSA. The CDR3 runs 13 residues. The CDR3, as DNA: TGTGCCACCCAGGGAGGGCCCACAGATACGCAGTATTTT. Translation: CATQGGPTDTQYF.

This clone was seen at least ten times. The chain combines TRBV10-3 with TRBJ1-2; the D gene is possibly TRBD1 (6 bases). The CDR3 extends over 12 amino acids. Germline V gives CDR1 ENHRY, CDR2 SYGVKD. CDR3 coding DNA: TGTTCCCCTGGGGCAGGGGACTATGGCTACACCTTC. Protein: CSPGAGDYGYTF.

The V gene is TRBV30, the J gene TRBJ2-2; 13 bases agree with TRBD2. The germline CDR1 and CDR2 sequences are GTSNPN and SVGIG (reference sequence). The length of the CDR3 is 17 residues. V was pared by 3 bases and J by 2 bases, with 6 bases of the junction left unmatched. The CDR3 DNA is TGTGCCTGGAGCGGACTAGCGGGAGACCTCAACACCGGGGAGCTGTTTTTT. Translating gives CAWSGLAGDLNTGELFF.

The chain carries TRBV19 and TRBJ2-2; no firm D call. The germline V gene has CDR1 LNHDA and CDR2 SQIVND (reference sequence). V was shortened by 3 bases and J by 2 bases, with 10 bases between the two germline ends. The CDR3 has 15 amino acids. CDR3 amino acids: CASSMFHSNTGELFF. DNA of the CDR3: TGTGCCAGTAGTATGTTTCACTCAAACACCGGGGAGCTGTTTTTT. The full variable domain, rest sourced from reference TRBV19 and TRBJ2-2, is DGGITQSPKYLFRKEGQNVTLSCEQNLNHDAMYWYRQDPGQGLRLIYYSQIVNDFQKGDIAEGYSVSREKKESFPLTVTSAQKNPTAFYLCASSMFHSNTGELFFGEGSRLTVL.

The rearrangement joins TRBV3-1 (or the pseudogene TRBV3-2) to TRBJ2-1; 12 nucleotides line up with TRBD2. Germline CDR1 is LGHDT and CDR2 is YNNKEL (reference sequence). V lost 3 bases and J lost 9; bases outside the gene matches: 0. This CDR3 comprises 13 residues. The CDR3 nucleotides read TGTGCCAGCAGCCAGGGACTAGCGGGTGAGCAGTTCTTC. Encoded protein: CASSQGLAGEQFF.

This sequence joins TRBV6-2 or TRBV6-3 and TRBJ2-7; D is perhaps TRBD2 (5 bases). Germline loops: CDR1 MNHEY, CDR2 SVGEGT. Trimming took 2 bases from V and 3 from J, leaving 11 bases between them. This CDR3 has 14 amino acids. CDR3 bases: TGTGCCAGCAGTTACGGCCTAGCAGGCTACGAGCAGTACTTC. Its protein is CASSYGLAGYEQYF.

The CDR3 spells CASSQAGPDETQYF. The CDR3 DNA reads as TGTGCCAGCAGCCAGGCAGGTCCTGATGAGACCCAGTACTTC. The chain combines TRBV3-1 (or the pseudogene TRBV3-2) with TRBJ2-5, with D unresolved. Trimming removed 3 bases from V and 5 bases from J, with 13 bases in between. The V gene's germline CDR1 is LGHDT and CDR2 YNNKEL (reference sequence). This CDR3 has 14 residues.

This clone was recorded a few times. The chain links TRBV9 to TRBJ2-1; 7 bases agree with TRBD1. The germline V gene has CDR1 SGDLS and CDR2 YYNGEE. There are 17 residues in the CDR3. After removal of 0 bases from V and 7 bases from J, the junction contained 13 bases not matched to a gene. The CDR3 sequence: CASSVAFEGAQMNEQFF. Written as DNA, the CDR3 is TGTGCCAGCAGCGTAGCTTTTGAGGGGGCGCAAATGAATGAGCAGTTCTTC.

With respect to this clone: This CDR3 is also generated by other DNA sequences in the sample. Here the CDR3 DNA reads TGTGCCAGCAGCCCCGGACAGGGGGCCTACGAGCAGTACTTC. Protein: CASSPGQGAYEQYF. The chain joins TRBV5-4 to TRBJ2-7; the match to TRBD1 covers 10 bases. The germline V gene has CDR1 SGHNT and CDR2 YYREEE (reference sequence). Trimming at V came to 4 bases and at J to 2 bases, leaving 3 bases not matched to a gene. CDR3 length: 14 amino acids.

The chain uses TRBV7-9 and TRBJ1-1, with a weak D call TRBD1 (6 bases). The germline gives CDR1 SEHNR, CDR2 FQNEAQ (reference sequence). Trimming took 5 bases from V and 1 from J, leaving 14 bases between them. This CDR3 is built from 15 residues. CDR3 protein: CASSGRTAPNTEAFF. The CDR3, as DNA: TGTGCCAGCAGCGGCCGGACAGCTCCGAACACTGAAGCTTTCTTT.

Points on this clone: One junction end disagrees with the germline gene, perhaps due to a read error. This CDR3 is CSARDPDRGMF. The CDR3 bases are TGCAGTGCTAGAGACCCGGACAGGGGGATGTTT. The chain recombines TRBV20-1 with TRBJ2-3; 10 positions agree with TRBD1. CDR1 is DFQATT, CDR2 SNEGSKA, per germline (reference sequence). The CDR3 runs to 11 residues.